This entry lists 21 T cell receptor beta chains sequenced from one sample in a study of cytomegalovirus exposure and HLA in healthy donors. The PCR ran on 60 Vbeta and 13 Jbeta primers. Using immunoSEQ multiplex PCR, the repertoire was profiled, and TCRdb retains in-frame clones only, with some absent. The repertoire includes about 170,000 clones, more than 75% of them detected once, and around 2.6% sits in the top ten. Input material: PBMCs. These receptors all stem from a man in his thirties or forties in good health and CMV-seropositive.

The chain links TRBV2 to TRBJ2-1; 7 bases line up with TRBD1. The CDR3 totals 15 residues. J was trimmed by 13 bases and V by 7 bases; bases with no gene match: 19. Germline CDR1 reads SNHLY; CDR2 reads FYNNEI. The CDR3 sequence: CASNKGVLTGVYQFF. The CDR3 DNA reads as TGTGCCAGCAACAAGGGGGTTTTAACAGGGGTTTATCAGTTCTTC.

The chain employs TRBV18 and TRBJ1-2; 7 bases fit TRBD1. After removal of 3 bases from V and 8 bases from J, the junction contained 6 bases not matched to a gene. The germline CDR1 and CDR2 sequences are KGHSH and LQKENI. This CDR3 comprises 13 residues. DNA for the CDR3: TGTGCCAGCTCACCGGAGGGGGCGGCCGGCTACACCTTC. This gives the protein CASSPEGAAGYTF.

This clone was detected once. This rearrangement joins TRBV9 to TRBJ1-3; tentative D call: TRBD1 (6 bases). This CDR3 spans 15 amino acids. Trimming stripped 2 bases from V and 3 bases from J, with 12 bases between. Germline V gene data show CDR1 as SGDLS and CDR2 as YYNGEE. As DNA, the CDR3 is TGTGCCAGCAGCGTCTCGGACAGCTTTGGAAACACCATATATTTT. It translates to CASSVSDSFGNTIYF.

V and J are TRBV11-3 and TRBJ1-1; tentatively, D is TRBD1 (5 bases). Trimming removed 6 bases at V and 1 base at J, with 15 bases between. Germline V lookup: CDR1 SGHNT, CDR2 YENEEA. The CDR3 has 15 residues. The CDR3 bases are TGTGCCAGCAGTTTGGTCGGGCAGGGGAACACTGAAGCTTTCTTT. Encoded protein: CASSLVGQGNTEAFF.

In DNA form, the CDR3 reads TGTGCCAGCAGTCGAGCTACAGGGGGTCCTCTCCACTTT. This translates into CASSRATGGPLHF. The chain combines TRBV7-9 with TRBJ1-6, with 8 bases lining up with TRBD1. The CDR3 runs 13 residues. In germline, CDR1 is SEHNR, CDR2 FQNEAQ (reference sequence). Losses at the gene ends were 6 bases for V and 16 bases for J; bases not matched to a gene: 11.

The CDR3: CSARDRGRAFF. As DNA, the CDR3 is TGCAGTGCTAGAGATCGGGGTCGCGCTTTCTTT. The chain employs TRBV20-1 and TRBJ1-1, with D unresolved. This CDR3 contains 11 residues. In germline, CDR1 is DFQATT, CDR2 SNEGSKA (reference sequence). Trimming cost V 0 bases and J 11 bases, with 10 bases left between them.

V is TRBV6-5 and J is TRBJ2-4; 10 nucleotides agree with TRBD1. Looked up from germline, CDR1 is MNHEY and CDR2 is SVGAGI. The CDR3 is made up of 15 amino acids. V was clipped by 6 bases and J by 8 bases; unmatched bases: 10. The CDR3 region has the DNA TGTGCCAGCAGACGTAAATACGGGACAGGGGACATTCAGTACTTC. Its translation is CASRRKYGTGDIQYF.

The J gene is TRBJ2-7, the V gene TRBV11-3; possibly TRBD1 for D (5 bases). The CDR3 is 14 residues long. Germline CDR1 reads SGHNT; CDR2 reads YENEEA. CDR3 protein: CASSLDAGSFEQYV. The CDR3 region has the DNA TGTGCCAGCAGCTTAGATGCAGGGTCCTTCGAGCAGTACGTC.

The J gene is TRBJ1-2, the V gene TRBV6-5; 9 bases align to TRBD1. This CDR3 is 15 amino acids long. Germline assignment: CDR1 MNHEY and CDR2 SVGAGI. V shed 4 bases, J shed 5 bases, and the junction held 8 bases outside the gene matches. CDR3 nucleotides: TGTGCCAGCAGTTCTACAGGGGGCTTTGGGTATGGCTACACCTTC. Translating it yields CASSSTGGFGYGYTF.

The V call is TRBV5-4, the J call TRBJ2-7; TRBD1 matches 7 bases. Germline values: CDR1 SGHNT, CDR2 YYREEE (reference sequence). This CDR3 is 14 amino acids long. Trimming cost V 5 bases and J 2 bases; bases outside gene matches: 7. CDR3: CASRDQGDTYEQYF. The CDR3 DNA reads TGTGCCAGCAGGGATCAGGGGGATACCTACGAGCAGTACTTC.

This clone was recorded once. The chain carries TRBV6-1 and TRBJ2-3; 9 nucleotides agree with TRBD1. The ends lost 6 bases at V and 0 bases at J; junction bases unmatched: 4. The CDR3 consists of 15 residues. CDR1 and CDR2 from the germline V gene are MNHNS and SASEGT. The CDR3 reads CASRLQGASTDTQYF. In DNA, the CDR3 is TGTGCCAGCAGACTACAGGGGGCAAGCACAGATACGCAGTATTTT.

This chain joins TRBV30 and TRBJ1-5; TRBD1 aligns across 8 bases. This CDR3 region has 13 residues. V shed 6 bases and J 5 bases; nucleotides not matched to a gene: 6. Germline CDR1 and CDR2: GTSNPN and SVGIG (reference sequence). The CDR3: CACEQGGDQPQHF. CDR3 sequence (DNA): TGTGCCTGCGAACAGGGGGGCGATCAGCCCCAGCATTTT.

This clone was seen a few times. V is TRBV27 and J is TRBJ2-1, with a possible D match to TRBD2 (6 bases). From germline, CDR1 is MNHEY and CDR2 SMNVEV (reference sequence). The CDR3 extends over 15 amino acids. V lost 1 base, J lost 2 bases, and 9 bases lay in between. DNA for the CDR3: TGTGCCAGCAGTTTATATGGGGAGGCCTACAATGAGCAGTTCTTC. Its protein product is CASSLYGEAYNEQFF.

V gene TRBV10-3 combines with J gene TRBJ2-3; the D gene is possibly TRBD2 (6 bases). V shed 6 bases and J shed 2 bases, with 12 bases lying between them. CDR1 and CDR2 (germline): ENHRY, SYGVKD. The CDR3 is 14 residues long. The CDR3 reads CAISPGGNTDTQYF. The CDR3 nucleotides are TGTGCCATCAGCCCCGGGGGAAACACAGATACGCAGTATTTT.

The chain employs TRBV27 and TRBJ1-1; 10 bases map to TRBD1. The germline CDR1 and CDR2 sequences are MNHEY and SMNVEV (reference sequence). V gave up 6 bases and J gave up 6 bases; unmatched junction bases: 4. The CDR3 has 13 amino acids. The CDR3 reads CASRTTGGAEAFF. CDR3 sequence (DNA): TGTGCCAGCAGGACGACAGGGGGCGCTGAAGCTTTCTTT.

This chain links TRBV6-5 with TRBJ2-7, with D perhaps TRBD2 (5 bases). V was clipped by 3 bases and J by 3 bases, with 9 bases between them. Germline V gene sequence: CDR1 MNHEY, CDR2 SVGAGI. This CDR3 is built from 13 residues. The CDR3 protein is CASSYAGGYEQYF. The CDR3 DNA sequence: TGTGCCAGCAGTTATGCGGGTGGCTACGAGCAGTACTTC.

V is TRBV2 and J is TRBJ2-5; 8 bases agree with TRBD1. The V segment lost 7 bases and the J segment 4 bases; nucleotides outside the gene matches: 5. The CDR3 loop spans 13 amino acids. Germline V CDR1 and CDR2: SNHLY, FYNNEI. CDR3: CASIGTGRETQYF. The CDR3 DNA reads as TGTGCCAGCATTGGGACAGGACGAGAGACCCAGTACTTC.

This clone was recorded once. The rearrangement joins TRBV11-3 to TRBJ2-3; TRBD2 matches at 7 bases. This CDR3 has 17 residues. Germline lookup yields CDR1 SGHNT and CDR2 YENEEA. Trimming removed 1 base from V and 2 bases from J; junction bases left unmatched: 9. The CDR3 nucleotides read TGTGCCAGCAGCTTAGCGAGCCGCGGGAGAATCACAGATACGCAGTATTTT. It is translated as CASSLASRGRITDTQYF.

The chain links TRBV30 to TRBJ1-4; 9 nucleotides match TRBD1. The CDR3 has 13 residues. J was trimmed by 6 bases and V by 6 bases; bases with no gene match: 5. CDR1 is GTSNPN and CDR2 is SVGIG in the germline V gene (reference sequence). CDR3 in amino acids: CACSGTGYEKLFF. The CDR3 DNA is TGTGCCTGTTCCGGGACAGGGTATGAAAAACTGTTTTTT.

This rearrangement joins TRBV5-5 to TRBJ2-6, with D possibly TRBD2 on 6 matching bases. This CDR3 is 16 amino acids long. The germline V gene encodes CDR1 SGHKS and CDR2 YYEKEE (reference sequence). The ends were cut back, 5 bases at V and 0 bases at J, with 12 bases in the middle. The CDR3 sequence: CASSPAGRSGANVLTF. CDR3 nucleotides: TGTGCCAGCAGTCCTGCGGGGCGCTCTGGGGCCAACGTCCTGACTTTC.

This chain links TRBV4-3 with TRBJ2-7; 8 bases line up with TRBD1. Germline-derived CDR1 and CDR2 are LGHNA and YSLEER. The CDR3 has 15 residues. V was clipped by 0 bases and J by 6 bases; unmatched bases: 7. The CDR3 loop reads CASSQEWQGASEQYF. CDR3 in DNA: TGCGCCAGCAGCCAAGAGTGGCAGGGGGCATCCGAGCAGTACTTC.